These 8 T cell receptor beta chains were all obtained from the same sample, sequenced in a study of blood T cell repertoires in COVID-19. Here immunoSEQ multiplex PCR was the method, and the copy in TCRdb shows in-frame clones only, minus some. The table lists approximately 260,000 clones, roughly 85% of them singletons, with roughly 9.6% in the top ten. Sequencing used peripheral blood. All receptors come from a woman between 65 and 79 years old with acute or convalescent COVID-19.

The V gene is TRBV24-1, the J gene TRBJ1-5; no clear D gene. Per germline, CDR1 KGHDR and CDR2 SFDVKD. The CDR3 length is 12 residues. V was cut by 6 bases and J by 3 bases, with 5 bases left in between. CDR3 nucleotides: TGTGCCACCAGTAATAACAATCAGCCCCAGCATTTT. Translation gives CATSNNNQPQHF.

J is TRBJ2-6 and V is TRBV7-9, with 8 bases that match TRBD1. The CDR3 runs 17 residues. The trim removed 5 bases at V and 4 bases at J, leaving 10 bases unmatched. CDR1 SEHNR and CDR2 FQNEAQ come from the germline V gene (reference sequence). The CDR3 bases are TGTGCCAGCAGCGCAGAGACAGGGGCGGCCGGGGCCAACGTCCTGACTTTC. It translates to CASSAETGAAGANVLTF.

This clone is a singleton in its sample. The genes are TRBV2 and TRBJ1-5; D is ambiguous. Trimming removed 6 bases from V and 6 bases from J, with 18 bases in between. Germline V gene sequence: CDR1 SNHLY, CDR2 FYNNEI. The CDR3 extends over 15 amino acids. CDR3 amino acids: CASSGGPVGRQPQHF. The CDR3 region has the DNA TGTGCCAGCAGCGGCGGGCCTGTCGGGCGTCAGCCCCAGCATTTT.

About this clone itself: One end of the junction does not line up with germline, which may come from a read error. The V gene is TRBV7-7, the J gene TRBJ2-5; weak D call: TRBD2 (7 bases). The length of the CDR3 is 15 residues. Germline V CDR1 and CDR2: SSHAT, FNYEAQ (reference sequence). The CDR3 bases are TGTGCTAGCAGCTTAGGGGGGGGCCGGCGAGAGACCCAGTACTTC. This codes for CASSLGGGRRETQYF.

This chain joins TRBV2 and TRBJ2-5, with TRBD2 matching over 14 bases. Losses at the gene ends were 6 bases for V and 6 bases for J; bases not matched to a gene: 12. The CDR3 has 17 amino acids. Germline V gene sequence: CDR1 SNHLY, CDR2 FYNNEI. Here the CDR3 DNA reads TGTGCCAGCAGAGGGCCCCCCCGGACTAGCGGGGGGCAGACCCAGTACTTC. The encoded protein is CASRGPPRTSGGQTQYF.

This chain joins TRBV5-1 and TRBJ2-1, with TRBD2 identical over 8 bases. J gave up 4 bases and V 3 bases, and 9 bases lay outside the gene matches. This CDR3 spans 16 amino acids. Germline V gene sequence: CDR1 SGHRS, CDR2 YFSETQ. The CDR3 here is CASSSHIAGQYNEQFF. CDR3 sequence (DNA): TGCGCCAGCAGCTCCCACATAGCGGGGCAATACAATGAGCAGTTCTTC.

V and J are TRBV6-5 and TRBJ1-1; 9 nucleotides line up with TRBD1. J gave up 3 bases and V 0 bases, and 2 bases lay outside the gene matches. Germline CDR1 is MNHEY and CDR2 is SVGAGI. The CDR3 extends over 15 amino acids. CDR3 DNA sequence: TGTGCCAGCAGTTACTCCGGGACAGGGTACACTGAAGCTTTCTTT. This encodes CASSYSGTGYTEAFF.

The genes are TRBV19 and TRBJ2-7; D remains unclear. CDR1 and CDR2 (germline): LNHDA, SQIVND (reference sequence). Trimming left V 8 bases short and J 5 bases short, with 10 bases between. CDR3 length: 11 residues. The CDR3 DNA reads TGTGCCAGTGGGCTGGTCCACGAGCAGTACTTC. Translated, it gives CASGLVHEQYF.